The 2 T cell receptor beta chains reported below all come from one sample, sequenced in a study of human T cells and chemical hapten exposure. This sample's time point: pre-sensitization, week 0. Specified treatment: therapeutic diphenylcyclopropenone sensitization with weekly scalp DPC. TCRdb processed the RACE reads anew with MiXCR; each CDR3 protein has one entry. The data contain 270,000 or so distinct CDR3 sequences, roughly 7.7% of them singletons. Sequenced here: whole blood, sampled in connection with sensitization to the hapten diphenylcyclopropenone (DPC). The receptors were gathered from a young man with alopecia areata. Some clones in this sample may be carry-over from other donors' samples.

The genes are TRBV4-1 and TRBJ2-5; D perhaps matches TRBD1 (6 bases). CDR1 and CDR2 (germline): MGHRA, YSYEKL. V was trimmed by 5 bases and J by 2 bases, leaving 15 bases between them. There are 15 residues in the CDR3. The CDR3, as DNA: TGCGCCAGCAGCTCCCGGGACATCCAGCAAGAGACCCAGTACTTC. Protein sequence: CASSSRDIQQETQYF.

This clonotype turned up a few times. The chain couples TRBV2 to TRBJ2-7; D gene ambiguous. The CDR3 is made up of 13 amino acids. Trimming pared 3 bases from V and 6 bases from J, leaving 12 bases between. In germline, CDR1 is SNHLY, CDR2 FYNNEI. In nucleotides, the CDR3 is TGTGCCAGCAGTGAGTATGGCGTCCGCGAGCAGTACGTC. It translates to CASSEYGVREQYV.